These 10 T cell receptor beta chains were all obtained from the same sample, sequenced in a study of CD8+CD57+ T cells in acquired aplastic anemia. Whoever was chosen for sequencing had shown CD8+CD57+ cell expansion by flow cytometry. According to the study, genomic DNA was the template for TCR beta VDJ and CDR3 profiling. MiXCR was run by TCRdb on the reads, yielding one entry per CDR3 protein. Of around 430,000 distinct CDR3 sequences in the sample, around 30% are singletons; the top ten hold 0.82%. The sequenced sample consisted of sorted CD4+, CD8+, or CD8+CD57+ T cells (not recorded which) from PBMCs. The receptors derive from a human donor with aplastic anemia.

The J gene is TRBJ2-2, the V gene TRBV9; weak D call: TRBD2 (6 bases). The length of the CDR3 is 17 residues. CDR1 SGDLS and CDR2 YYNGEE come from the germline V gene. Trimming removed 0 bases at V and 1 base at J, with 13 bases between. The CDR3 DNA follows: TGTGCCAGCAGCGTAGCTCAACTAGCCGTGAACACCGGGGAGCTGTTTTTT. It specifies CASSVAQLAVNTGELFF.

This sequence joins TRBV5-1 and TRBJ2-3, with D perhaps TRBD1 (6 bases). V shed 5 bases and J shed 1 base, with 14 bases lying between them. The CDR3 has 15 amino acids. In germline, CDR1 is SGHRS, CDR2 YFSETQ. The CDR3 loop is CASSVQGQRTDTQYF. The CDR3 bases are TGCGCCAGCAGTGTACAGGGCCAACGCACAGATACGCAGTATTTT.

This clonotype occurred a few times. The chain couples TRBV19 to TRBJ1-5; 8 bases map to TRBD1. The CDR3 spans 15 residues. The germline CDR1 and CDR2 sequences are LNHDA and SQIVND (reference sequence). J gave up 5 bases and V 5 bases, and 8 bases lay outside the gene matches. CDR3 nucleotides: TGTGCCAGTAGTGGAATTGAACAGGGGGATCAGCCCCAGCATTTT. Amino acid sequence: CASSGIEQGDQPQHF.

This clonotype has at least ten counts. This rearrangement joins TRBV12-3 or TRBV12-4 to TRBJ1-3; D is ambiguous. Between the trimmed V and J ends, which lost 3 bases and 5 bases, there was a span of 5 bases. The CDR3 length is 12 residues. The CDR3 region has the DNA TGTGCCAGCAGTTTCGAGCGAAACACCATATATTTT. Translated: CASSFERNTIYF.

Many counts were recorded for this clonotype. The J gene is TRBJ1-6, the V gene TRBV5-1, with 9 positions matching TRBD1. Per the germline V gene, CDR1 is SGHRS and CDR2 is YFSETQ. V shed 4 bases, J shed 7 bases, and the junction held 9 bases outside the gene matches. The CDR3 loop spans 16 amino acids. CDR3 protein: CASSTSAGTGNSPLHF. CDR3 sequence (DNA): TGCGCCAGCAGCACATCTGCCGGGACAGGGAATTCACCCCTCCACTTT.

The rearrangement uses TRBV7-2 and TRBJ2-5; D unresolved. V was shortened by 1 base and J by 4 bases, with 7 bases between the two germline ends. This CDR3 spans 13 amino acids. Germline lookup yields CDR1 SGHTA and CDR2 FQGNSA. The CDR3 DNA sequence: TGTGCCAGCAGCTTAGGGGGTGTAGAGACCCAGTACTTC. Its translation is CASSLGGVETQYF.

The CDR3 DNA reads TGTGCCTGGAGTGAAAGGAGGGGACTAGCAAGTTACAATGAGCAGTTCTTC. Protein product: CAWSERRGLASYNEQFF. This chain links TRBV30 with TRBJ2-1, with TRBD2 matching 9 bases. The CDR3 extends over 17 amino acids. Trimming at V came to 1 base and at J to 4 bases, leaving 11 bases not matched to a gene. CDR1 and CDR2 (germline): GTSNPN, SVGIG (reference sequence).

The chain uses TRBV11-2 and TRBJ1-6; the match to TRBD1 covers 7 bases. V shed 2 bases, J shed 8 bases, and the junction held 15 bases outside the gene matches. The germline gives CDR1 SGHAT, CDR2 FQNNGV. The CDR3 extends over 18 amino acids. Written as DNA, the CDR3 is TGTGCCAGCAGCTTAAGGGGACAGTTAGCCTCCTTTTATTCACCCCTCCACTTT. Translated: CASSLRGQLASFYSPLHF.

This clonotype has a handful of counts. A much larger clone is a single base away; this may be a read error. The chain uses TRBV20-1 and TRBJ1-5; D not resolved. The CDR3 is 13 residues long. The V gene's germline CDR1 is DFQATT and CDR2 SNEGSKA (reference sequence). The CDR3 reads CSARDHSNQLQHF. DNA for the CDR3: TGCAGTGCTAGAGATCATAGCAATCAGCTCCAGCATTTT.

This clonotype was counted only a few times. This chain uses TRBV7-3 with TRBJ1-2, with 10 bases that match TRBD1. Germline lookup yields CDR1 SGHTA and CDR2 FQGTGA. The CDR3 runs 14 residues. Trimming cost V 5 bases and J 5 bases; bases outside gene matches: 5. The CDR3 is CASSPRDRGYGYTF. CDR3 DNA sequence: TGTGCCAGCAGCCCCCGGGACAGGGGATATGGCTACACCTTC.